These T cell receptor beta chains were read from a single sample in a study of lymphopenia after photon versus proton radiotherapy. TCRdb keeps only in-frame clones here, not all; method: immunoSEQ multiplex PCR. The table lists fewer than 30,000 clones, around nine tenths of them singletons, with 0.75% to 0.9% in the top ten. The material sequenced was peripheral blood, taken from a patient treated with photon-based radiotherapy. Receptors originate from a woman aged 50 to 60 with cholangiocarcinoma. The CDR3 runs from the conserved cysteine through the conserved F or W. The D gene is left open where the match is weak. Where a row states a size, it is once, few, many or the class of an expanded clone; other rows omit it.

V gene	J gene	clone size	D gene	CDR3 protein	CDR3 DNA
TRBV18	TRBJ1-6	.	.	CASSPGYNSPLHF	TGTGCCAGCTCACCAGGTTATAATTCACCCCTCCACTTT
TRBV14	TRBJ2-1	.	.	CASSQASGYEQFF	TGTGCCAGCAGCCAAGCCTCAGGCTATGAGCAGTTCTTC
TRBV29-1	TRBJ2-1	.	.	CSVESYNHFNEQFF	TGCAGCGTTGAGTCCTACAACCACTTTAATGAGCAGTTCTTC
TRBV7-2	TRBJ1-4	.	TRBD1	CASSASQGAREKLFF	TGTGCCAGCAGCGCATCACAGGGGGCGAGGGAAAAACTGTTTTTT
TRBV18	TRBJ1-6	.	.	CASSPVQASYNSPLHF	TGTGCCAGCTCACCAGTTCAGGCCTCCTATAATTCACCCCTCCACTTT
TRBV6-1	TRBJ1-1	.	.	CASRAGITEAFF	TGTGCCAGCAGGGCAGGGATCACTGAAGCTTTCTTT
TRBV5-1	TRBJ2-2	.	.	CASSLRGVGELFF	TGCGCCAGCAGCTTAAGGGGTGTTGGGGAGCTGTTTTTT
TRBV6-5	TRBJ1-4	.	.	CASSPGLRGTEKLFF	TGTGCCAGCAGTCCGGGTCTCAGGGGTACTGAAAAACTGTTTTTT
TRBV6-1	TRBJ1-2	few	TRBD1	CASSQGAYGYTF	TGTGCCAGCAGTCAGGGGGCCTATGGCTACACCTTC
TRBV6-5	TRBJ1-5	.	TRBD1	CATSPGQRNQPQHF	TGTGCCACCTCCCCGGGACAGAGAAATCAGCCCCAGCATTTT
TRBV11-2	TRBJ1-6	.	.	CASSPTGLLSSPLHF	TGTGCCAGCAGCCCCACCGGGCTGCTCTCCTCACCCCTCCACTTT
TRBV11-2	TRBJ2-7	.	TRBD1	CASSHLCRGSSYEQYF	TGTGCCAGCAGCCATCTTTGCAGGGGGAGCTCCTACGAGCAGTACTTC
TRBV10-3	TRBJ1-2	.	.	CAISGLSTELGYGYTF	TGTGCCATCAGCGGTCTGAGCACGGAGCTAGGCTATGGCTACACCTTC
TRBV5-1	TRBJ1-6	few	TRBD1	CASSTGQANSPLHF	TGCGCCAGCAGCACGGGACAGGCTAATTCACCCCTCCACTTT
TRBV7-7	TRBJ1-3	.	.	CASSPIRPDDTIYF	TGTGCTAGCAGCCCCATACGGCCGGATGACACCATATATTTT
TRBV5-1	TRBJ2-7	.	TRBD1	CASGMGGQGYEQYF	TGCGCCAGCGGCATGGGGGGACAGGGCTACGAGCAGTACTTC
TRBV6-5	TRBJ2-6	.	.	CASSYSGQHLSVLTF	TGTGCCAGCAGTTACTCAGGACAGCACCTATCCGTCCTGACTTTC
TRBV21-1	TRBJ2-7	.	.	CASSKGGAYEQYF	TGTGCCAGCAGCAAAGGGGGGGCCTACGAGCAGTACTTC
TRBV27	TRBJ1-6	.	TRBD1	CASSLRGNRQGSSYNSPLHF	TGTGCCAGCAGTTTACGGGGTAATCGACAGGGGAGCTCCTATAATTCACCCCTCCACTTT
TRBV2	TRBJ2-1	.	TRBD1	CASTGTGYLNEQFF	TGTGCCAGTACCGGGACAGGGTATCTGAATGAGCAGTTCTTC